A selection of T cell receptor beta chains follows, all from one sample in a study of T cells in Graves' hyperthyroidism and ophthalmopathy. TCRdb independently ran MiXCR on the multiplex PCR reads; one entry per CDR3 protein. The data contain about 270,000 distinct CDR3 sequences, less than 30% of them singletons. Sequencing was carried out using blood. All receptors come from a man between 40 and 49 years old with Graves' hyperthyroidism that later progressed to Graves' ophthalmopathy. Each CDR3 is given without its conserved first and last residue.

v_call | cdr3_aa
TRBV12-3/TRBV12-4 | ASSLGGGSYEQY
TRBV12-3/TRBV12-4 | ASRPGQGYANTEAF
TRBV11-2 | ASSLDGYTSAQETQY
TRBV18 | ASSPPAPSGRAHEQY
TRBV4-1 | ASSHVGTAYEQY
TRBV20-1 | SASGVRGWTEAF
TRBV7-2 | ASSFLGGEETQY
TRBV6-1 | ASTQGELAGGYEQY
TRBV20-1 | SASEASSNQPQH
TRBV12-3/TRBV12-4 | ASSTGGDTEAF
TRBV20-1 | SARDRLLAGGSYEQY
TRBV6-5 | ASKGQGGQPQH
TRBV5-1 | ASGQGADTEAF
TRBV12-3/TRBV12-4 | ASSWGRSTYEQY
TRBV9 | ASSVGRDQETQY
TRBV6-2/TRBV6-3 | ASSYVDYGYT
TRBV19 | ASSKGPGQPQH
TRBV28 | ASSPLGTANTGELF
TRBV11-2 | ASSLQYGSGANVLT
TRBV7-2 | ASSLRPYQNTEAF
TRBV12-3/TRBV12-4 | ASSPWNEAF
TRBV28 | ASSFVGSGAAEQY
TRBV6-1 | ASSENPGMVWETQY
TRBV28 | ASSLRGTAGYT
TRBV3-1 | ASSQAGGSFNYGYT
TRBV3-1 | ASSQELGNSPLH
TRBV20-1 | SARDLRGRAFYEQY
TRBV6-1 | ASSESWTDYSYEQY
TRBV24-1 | ATSERDRGLQETQY
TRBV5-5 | ASSQGDNYNEQF
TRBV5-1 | ATSGDRDTGELF
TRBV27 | ASSFDGPYEQY
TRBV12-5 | ASGPNLGGSNQPQH
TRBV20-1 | SAKVASGSYEQY